These T cell receptor beta chains were read from a single sample in a study of T cell responses to AZD1222 COVID-19 vaccine. The protocol was immunoSEQ multiplex PCR, while the TCRdb copy is restricted to in-frame clones and leaves out a portion. Among 140,000 to 150,000 clones listed, just over 90% were seen once. This specimen consisted of peripheral blood, obtained 28 days after the second AZD1222 dose. These receptors were collected from an adult who received the AZD1222 COVID-19 vaccine. Each CDR3 is given with its conserved first and last residue. The D gene is left open where the match is weak. Part of the rows lack a size; the others show once, few, many or a class for expanded clones.

j_call clone_size v_call d_call cdr3_nt cdr3_aa
TRBJ1-4 few TRBV5-6 NA TGTGCCAGCAGCTCGGGCACCGCAACTAATGAAAAACTGTTTTTT CASSSGTATNEKLFF
TRBJ1-1 NA TRBV11-3 NA TGTGCCAGCAGCTTTGAAGGTACCACTGAAGCTTTCTTT CASSFEGTTEAFF
TRBJ1-1 NA TRBV19 NA TGTGCCAGTAGTGTTTCCGGGGGCGCCAGGAACACTGAAGCTTTCTTT CASSVSGGARNTEAFF
TRBJ1-3 NA TRBV5-1 NA TGCGCCAGCAGCCTAAGCTCTGGAAACACCATATATTTT CASSLSSGNTIYF
TRBJ1-1 NA TRBV3-1/TRBV3-2 NA TGTGCCAGCAGCATCACGACGATGAACACTGAAGCTTTCTTT CASSITTMNTEAFF
TRBJ1-6 once TRBV19 TRBD1 TGTGCCAGTAGGACAGGGACCTATAATTCACCCCTCCACTTT CASRTGTYNSPLHF
TRBJ2-1 NA TRBV10-2 TRBD2 TGCGCCAGCAGTCCTAGCGGGGGAGATCATGAGCAGTTCTTC CASSPSGGDHEQFF
TRBJ1-1 NA TRBV7-9 NA TGTGCCAGCAGTTTATTGCGGGGTCCCGCTGAAGCTTTCTTT CASSLLRGPAEAFF
TRBJ1-1 NA TRBV5-1 TRBD1 TGCGCCAGCAGCTTAACTGGACAGGCGAACACTGAAGCTTTCTTT CASSLTGQANTEAFF
TRBJ2-1 NA TRBV2 NA TGTGCCAGCAGTGACCACAATGAGCAGTTCTTC CASSDHNEQFF
TRBJ1-6 NA TRBV6-5 NA TGTGCCAGCAGTTACAAGTTGGCGCGGCTGAGTTCACCCCTCCACTTT CASSYKLARLSSPLHF
TRBJ2-7 NA TRBV2 NA TGTGCCAGCAGGGCCGACAGGACTTCCTACGAGCAGTACTTC CASRADRTSYEQYF
TRBJ2-3 NA TRBV5-4 TRBD1 TGTGCCAGCAGCCCAAGGGGGAGAGGGGGCAGCACAGATACGCAGTATTTT CASSPRGRGGSTDTQYF
TRBJ2-7 NA TRBV12-3/TRBV12-4 NA TGTGCCAGCAGTGACAGCTACGAGCAGTACTTC CASSDSYEQYF
TRBJ1-2 few TRBV29-1 NA TGCAGCGTTGAACGAGACCGAGATGGCTACACCTTC CSVERDRDGYTF
TRBJ1-2 NA TRBV7-9 NA TGTGCCAGCAGCCGAGTGGGGGGAGACTTAGGGAGATACACCTTC CASSRVGGDLGRYTF
TRBJ2-1 NA TRBV5-6 NA TGTGCCAGCAGCTTGAACCGTTTGGTGTTCTTC CASSLNRLVFF
TRBJ2-5 NA TRBV18 NA TGTGCCAGCTCACTAGACAGAATACAAGAGACCCAGTACTTC CASSLDRIQETQYF
TRBJ1-2 NA TRBV7-8 NA TGTGCCAGCAGCTTAAGGGCGGGGCTAGGTGGCTACACCTTC CASSLRAGLGGYTF
TRBJ2-7 NA TRBV2 NA TGTGCCAGCTGGGGGGAACAGGGAGGTGTCGAGCAGTACTTC CASWGEQGGVEQYF
TRBJ1-6 NA TRBV5-4 TRBD1 TGTGCCAGCAGCGTACAGGGGGAGTACTCACCCCTCCACTTT CASSVQGEYSPLHF
TRBJ2-7 NA TRBV7-2 TRBD1 TGTGCCAGCAGCGGACAGGGAAGGTACGAGCAGTACTTC CASSGQGRYEQYF
TRBJ1-2 NA TRBV5-6 NA TGTGCCAGCAGCCCTCCCGGTTCCTTTGCTAACTATGGCTACACCTTC CASSPPGSFANYGYTF
TRBJ2-3 NA TRBV9 TRBD2 TGTGCCAGCAGCGACTCGCTTAGCGGGATCACAGATACGCAGTATTTT CASSDSLSGITDTQYF
TRBJ2-7 NA TRBV25-1 TRBD1 TGTGCCAGCAGTCCATCGACAGGGGGTTACGAGCAGTACTTC CASSPSTGGYEQYF
TRBJ2-7 NA TRBV7-2 NA TGTGCCAGCAGCCCTAGCGTCCGGGTTGTCTACGAGCAGTACTTC CASSPSVRVVYEQYF
TRBJ1-2 NA TRBV3-1/TRBV3-2 NA TGTGCCAGCAGCCGACAGGCTTCTAACTATGGCTACACCTTC CASSRQASNYGYTF
TRBJ2-5 NA TRBV11-1 NA TGTGCCAGCAGTATACGCTTCAGAGAGACCCAGTACTTC CASSIRFRETQYF
TRBJ1-5 NA TRBV28 NA TGTGCCAGCAGGAAGGGAGGGGAAAGGAATCAGCCCCAGCATTTT CASRKGGERNQPQHF
TRBJ1-2 NA TRBV6-1 TRBD1 TGTGCCAGCAGTGAAGAGGGGGCTTGGGGCTACACCTTC CASSEEGAWGYTF
TRBJ2-7 few TRBV29-1 NA TGCAGCGTTGAAGTCGCATGGGGCGAGCAGTACTTC CSVEVAWGEQYF
TRBJ1-5 NA TRBV2 NA TGTGCCAGCAGTGTTTTTTCAAAGCTCCTCGGGGATACCCGGGGGCACGTTGGCAATCAGCCCCAGCATTTT CASSVFSKLLGDTRGHVGNQPQHF
TRBJ1-2 NA TRBV10-1 TRBD1 TGCGCCAGCGGAGATCAGACAGGGGGTGGCTACACCTTC CASGDQTGGGYTF
TRBJ1-6 NA TRBV24-1 NA TGTGCCACCAGTGATGGCAGCCCAGGTTCACCCCTCCACTTT CATSDGSPGSPLHF
TRBJ1-2 NA TRBV15 NA TGTGCCACCAGCAGAGATCTCCCATATGGCTACACCTTC CATSRDLPYGYTF